This TCR beta chain was captured in a study of metastatic and nonmetastatic thyroid tumors. On the study more broadly: The comparison covered peripheral blood and tumor or nodule tissue in malignant and benign thyroid patients. General observations from the study: TCR beta diversity was reportedly significantly higher in malignant thyroid tumors than benign nodules, in blood and tumor.

Germline-derived CDR1 and CDR2 are SGHNT and YENEEA. The CDR3 spans 15 residues. Trimming stripped 2 bases from V and 1 base from J, with 12 bases between. All patients were treatment-naive before thyroid surgery. This clone came up a few times. Its antigen is unknown. TCRdb re-called clones via MiXCR from the PCR reads. This sample has 43,000 or so clones, with roughly 4% found just once. This receptor was obtained from a female donor with papillary thyroid cancer or a benign thyroid nodule (not recorded which). Some clones in this sample may be carry-over from other donors' samples. The chain employs TRBV11-3 and TRBJ2-7; D is uncertain. Source material: blood. The CDR3: CASSLNPGPSYEQYF. The CDR3 nucleotides read TGTGCCAGCAGCTTAAATCCGGGCCCTTCCTACGAGCAGTACTTC.